This T cell receptor beta chain emerged from a study of T cell repertoires in ileal Crohn's disease. Trimming stripped 5 bases from V and 3 bases from J, with 14 bases between. This CDR3 spans 14 amino acids. CDR1 is SGHTA and CDR2 is FQGNSA in the germline V gene. Sequenced by immunoSEQ multiplex PCR; TCRdb stores in-frame clones only, minus some. The sample lists 3,500 to 4,500 clones, under 80% occurring once. Study observations and caveats: High-frequency clones were more common in sorted CD8 than CD4 cells.

As regards this clone: As yet, its antigen is unknown.

Regarding time point: inflamed ileum from the surgical specimen. The sample was ileal tissue. The receptor comes from an adult with Crohn's disease. The chain joins TRBV7-2 to TRBJ2-7; a weak D match, TRBD2 (7 bases). In DNA form, the CDR3 reads TGTGCCAGCAGCCCGGGGGGCTCCCACTACGAGCAGTACTTC. As protein: CASSPGGSHYEQYF.